The 26 T cell receptor beta chains in this list originate from one sample, sequenced in a study of T cells in Graves' hyperthyroidism and ophthalmopathy (dated 2019 in TCRdb). Library creation used multiplex PCR. The reads were generated on an Illumina HiSeq 2000. TCR beta CDR3 regions were amplified from RNA transcripts. The TCR CDR3 was subjected to a first round of RT-PCR using the HTBI primer set and the Qiagen OneStep RT-PCR kit. TCRdb itself trimmed the public reads at Q25 with fastp, ran MiXCR and retained productive beta chains. Merged by CDR3 protein, the rows form single entries marked with the most common genes and DNA. For this sample the table gives about 370,000 distinct CDR3 sequences, of which over 12% were detected only once. The top ten clones comprise roughly 19% of the sample. Sequenced: blood. The receptors here all came from a woman aged 55-69 years with Graves' ophthalmopathy.

The chain employs TRBV20-1 and TRBJ2-1, with D possibly being TRBD2 (5 bases). Trimming stripped 3 bases from V and 3 bases from J, with 18 bases between. The CDR3 is made up of 16 amino acids. The V gene's germline CDR1 is DFQATT and CDR2 SNEGSKA (reference sequence). This chain's CDR3 is CSARERAGLLYNEQFF. The CDR3 coding sequence is TGCAGTGCTAGGGAAAGGGCCGGACTCCTCTACAATGAGCAGTTCTTC.

This clonotype was recorded a few times. The genes are TRBV7-9 and TRBJ2-1; TRBD1 matches 11 bases. The germline V gene has CDR1 SEHNR and CDR2 FQNEAQ (reference sequence). The J segment lost 8 bases and the V segment lost 5 bases, leaving 11 bases of the junction unmatched. The CDR3 loop spans 16 amino acids. The CDR3 protein is CASSASGTGGSDEQFF. As DNA, the CDR3 is TGTGCCAGCAGCGCGTCCGGGACAGGGGGTTCGGATGAGCAGTTCTTC.

The rearrangement links TRBV10-3 to TRBJ2-1; D not certain. V was shortened by 7 bases and J by 4 bases, with 11 bases between the two germline ends. This CDR3 is built from 13 residues. CDR1 is ENHRY and CDR2 is SYGVKD in the germline V gene. CDR3 DNA: TGTGCCATCATTGCAGGCCCTTACAATGAGCAGTTCTTC. Translating gives CAIIAGPYNEQFF.

This clonotype showed up many times. The genes are TRBV5-1 and TRBJ1-4; possibly TRBD1 for D (6 bases). The CDR3 sequence is 14 residues long. The germline V and J ends were trimmed by 3 bases and 0 bases, with 6 bases remaining between them. The V gene's germline CDR1 is SGHRS and CDR2 YFSETQ. CDR3 bases: TGCGCCAGCAGCTACAGGGCAACTAATGAAAAACTGTTTTTT. Its translation: CASSYRATNEKLFF.

The gene calls are TRBV19 and TRBJ1-3; D call uncertain. Germline assignment: CDR1 LNHDA and CDR2 SQIVND (reference sequence). V lost 5 bases, J lost 0 bases, and 11 bases lay in between. This CDR3 has 15 amino acids. The chain's CDR3 is CASSPGSDSGNTIYF. CDR3 DNA sequence: TGTGCCAGTAGTCCTGGCAGCGACTCTGGAAACACCATATATTTT.

This clonotype turned up a few times. The rearrangement uses TRBV4-1 and TRBJ2-5; TRBD2 agrees at 13 bases. The junction had 12 bases not matched to a gene; V was cut back by 0 bases and J by 5 bases. Germline V gene data show CDR1 as MGHRA and CDR2 as YSYEKL. The CDR3 is 19 amino acids. CDR3 bases: TGCGCCAGCAGCCAAGACCTAAAAAGGACTAGCGGGAGAGGGGAGACCCAGTACTTC. It translates to CASSQDLKRTSGRGETQYF.

The genes are TRBV5-1 and TRBJ2-3, with 7 bases aligning to TRBD2. This CDR3 is 17 amino acids long. The V gene's germline CDR1 is SGHRS and CDR2 YFSETQ. V lost 4 bases, J lost 0 bases, and 11 bases stayed unmatched. The CDR3 DNA reads as TGCGCCAGCAGCCTGGGGAGGGAGACGACTAGCACAGATACGCAGTATTTT. This sequence encodes CASSLGRETTSTDTQYF.

The rearrangement links TRBV7-9 to TRBJ1-5; the D gene is possibly TRBD1 (6 bases). The CDR3 is 20 amino acids. Germline assignment: CDR1 SEHNR and CDR2 FQNEAQ (reference sequence). V lost 5 bases, J lost 0 bases, and 26 bases lay in between. For the CDR3, the DNA is TGTGCCAGCAGCCCCGGGGGGGCAGGGGTAGAGGGGCATAGCAATCAGCCCCAGCATTTT. This encodes CASSPGGAGVEGHSNQPQHF.

The rearrangement uses TRBV19 and TRBJ2-7; 8 positions match TRBD1. Germline V gene lookup returns CDR1 LNHDA and CDR2 SQIVND (reference sequence). The CDR3 covers 15 residues. The J segment lost 9 bases and the V segment lost 4 bases, leaving 14 bases of the junction unmatched. CDR3 nucleotides: TGTGCCAGTAGTACCTCGGGTCAGGGGGCCCCAAGGCAGTACTTC. This codes for CASSTSGQGAPRQYF.

This clonotype has a count of ten or more. The CDR3 nucleotides read TGCGCCAGCAGCTTTCTCGGAGGGGAGCTGTTTTTT. Its translation is CASSFLGGELFF. The genes are TRBV5-1 and TRBJ2-2; D unclear. Germline lookup yields CDR1 SGHRS and CDR2 YFSETQ. This CDR3 region has 12 residues. V was cut by 2 bases and J by 8 bases, with 7 bases left in between.

This clonotype has a count of ten or more. The CDR3 is CAISESRNSPLHF. The CDR3 DNA follows: TGTGCCATCAGTGAGTCGAGGAATTCACCCCTCCACTTT. The chain joins TRBV10-3 to TRBJ1-6, with D uncertain. Germline-derived CDR1 and CDR2 are ENHRY and SYGVKD. The ends were cut back, 0 bases at V and 7 bases at J, with 4 bases in the middle. There are 13 residues in the CDR3.

This clonotype has a count of ten or more. CDR3: CATSRDGGPYEQYF. The CDR3 nucleotides read TGTGCCACCAGCAGAGATGGCGGTCCCTACGAGCAGTACTTC. The chain recombines TRBV15 with TRBJ2-7, with D unclear. CDR1 LNHNV and CDR2 YYDKDF come from the germline V gene (reference sequence). The CDR3 runs to 14 residues. V gave up 0 bases and J gave up 2 bases, with 8 bases separating them. Supplemented by reference TRBV15 and TRBJ2-7, the full variable domain reads DAMVIQNPRYQVTQFGKPVTLSCSQTLNHNVMYWYQQKSSQAPKLLFHYYDKDFNNEADTPDNFQSRRPNTSFCFLDIRSPGLGDTAMYLCATSRDGGPYEQYFGPGTRLTVT.

This clonotype has at least ten counts. The chain couples TRBV20-1 to TRBJ2-1; 10 bases agree with TRBD2. Germline assignment: CDR1 DFQATT and CDR2 SNEGSKA (reference sequence). The CDR3 runs 17 residues. V dropped 0 bases and J dropped 8; count of bases not matched to a gene: 13. This CDR3 is CSARDHRLAGVNYEQFF. CDR3 coding DNA: TGCAGTGCTAGAGACCACCGTCTAGCGGGAGTTAACTATGAGCAGTTCTTC.

This clonotype was picked up many times. The chain employs TRBV5-1 and TRBJ2-3; D possibly corresponds to TRBD2 (6 bases). The CDR3 is made up of 18 amino acids. Germline V CDR1 and CDR2: SGHRS, YFSETQ. Trimming shortened V by 3 bases and J by 6 bases, and 26 bases separated the two germline ends. CDR3 bases: TGCGCCAGCAGCTCCCCCCCGGGGCGGGACGGCTGGCGGGATACGCAGTATTTT. Amino acid sequence: CASSSPPGRDGWRDTQYF. The variable domain in full, completed from reference TRBV5-1 and TRBJ2-3, reads KAGVTQTPRYLIKTRGQQVTLSCSPISGHRSVSWYQQTPGQGLQFLFEYFSETQRNKGNFPGRFSGRQFSNSRSEMNVSTLELGDSALYLCASSSPPGRDGWRDTQYFGPGTRLTVL.

This clonotype was recorded many times. This chain connects TRBV6-1 to TRBJ2-5; maybe TRBD2 (5 bases). The CDR3 consists of 12 residues. The V gene lost 3 bases and the J gene lost 4 bases, with 6 bases spanning the gap. Germline CDR1 MNHNS, CDR2 SASEGT. The CDR3 DNA follows: TGTGCCAGCAGTGAGACTACAGAGACCCAGTACTTC. Its protein is CASSETTETQYF.

This clonotype was counted ten times or more. J is TRBJ2-3 and V is TRBV12-3 or TRBV12-4; TRBD2 matches at 7 bases. The ends lost 6 bases at V and 4 bases at J; junction bases unmatched: 10. This CDR3 comprises 15 residues. The CDR3 reads CASRRLAELADTQYF. CDR3 nucleotides: TGTGCCAGCAGACGACTAGCTGAGCTCGCAGATACGCAGTATTTT.

Details on this clonotype: This could be a read error, since a much larger clone is one nucleotide away. The rearrangement joins TRBV6-1 to TRBJ1-2; 9 bases are a match to TRBD1. There are 17 residues in the CDR3. The germline V gene has CDR1 MNHNS and CDR2 SASEGT. CDR3 in amino acids: CASSERGSGTGSYGYAF. CDR3 DNA: TGTGCCAGCAGTGAAAGGGGGTCAGGGACAGGGAGCTATGGCTACGCCTTC.

This clonotype was recorded many times. The chain carries TRBV30 and TRBJ2-1; TRBD2 aligns across 10 bases. CDR3 size: 16 residues. Germline lookup yields CDR1 GTSNPN and CDR2 SVGIG (reference sequence). Trimming took 1 base from V and 5 from J; bases not matched to a gene: 8. DNA of the CDR3: TGTGCCTGGAGTGCCGAAACTAGCGGGATGAACAATGAGCAGTTCTTC. It specifies CAWSAETSGMNNEQFF.

With respect to this clonotype: This may arise from a read error, as a much more abundant clone is one base away. J is TRBJ1-1 and V is TRBV12-3 or TRBV12-4; no definite D call. This CDR3 contains 13 residues. CDR3 sequence (DNA): TGTGCCTGCAGTTATCTGGGAACCACTGAAGCTTTCTTT. Translating gives CACSYLGTTEAFF.

There are a few counts of this clonotype. The chain links TRBV7-2 to TRBJ2-3, with D possibly being TRBD1 or TRBD2 (5 bases each). CDR1 SGHTA and CDR2 FQGNSA come from the germline V gene. V was trimmed by 1 base and J by 6 bases, leaving 14 bases between them. The CDR3 loop spans 15 amino acids. The CDR3 nucleotides are TGTGCCAGCAGCTTAGAGCCCCTGGGGACGGATACGCAGTATTTT. As protein: CASSLEPLGTDTQYF.

The V and J genes are TRBV24-1 and TRBJ2-1, with 7 bases identical to TRBD2. Germline loops: CDR1 KGHDR, CDR2 SFDVKD. The CDR3 contains 15 residues. The J segment lost 0 bases and the V segment lost 9 bases, leaving 7 bases of the junction unmatched. CDR3 residues: CATAVSGGSYNEQFF. DNA of the CDR3: TGTGCCACCGCGGTGTCGGGGGGCTCCTACAATGAGCAGTTCTTC.

This clonotype appeared a few times. This sequence joins TRBV19 and TRBJ1-5, with D unclear. CDR1 is LNHDA, CDR2 SQIVND, per germline (reference sequence). V lost 9 bases to trimming and J lost 0 bases, with 12 bases between them. The CDR3 spans 14 residues. The CDR3 DNA is TGTGCCAGCACCGGCGGATATAGCAATCAGCCCCAGCATTTT. Residues: CASTGGYSNQPQHF. Using reference TRBV19 and TRBJ1-5 for the parts outside the CDR3, the full variable domain is DGGITQSPKYLFRKEGQNVTLSCEQNLNHDAMYWYRQDPGQGLRLIYYSQIVNDFQKGDIAEGYSVSREKKESFPLTVTSAQKNPTAFYLCASTGGYSNQPQHFGDGTRLSIL.

This clonotype was counted between two and nine times. The J gene is TRBJ1-3, the V gene TRBV18, with TRBD1 identical over 7 bases. Germline V lookup: CDR1 KGHSH, CDR2 LQKENI. The CDR3 consists of 16 residues. With 4 bases clipped from V and 2 bases from J, the junction kept 8 bases outside the gene matches. CDR3 bases: TGTGCCAGCTCACGCCAGACAGGGCTTACTGGAAACACCATATATTTT. Protein: CASSRQTGLTGNTIYF.

This clonotype was observed a handful of times. V usage is TRBV20-1 and J usage is TRBJ2-7, with D hard to call. Germline CDR1 reads DFQATT; CDR2 reads SNEGSKA (reference sequence). V dropped 3 bases and J dropped 6 bases, with 15 bases sitting between them. The CDR3 totals 13 residues. The CDR3 is CSASAGRSREQYF. The DNA for the CDR3 is TGCAGTGCTAGCGCCGGACGGTCCCGCGAGCAGTACTTC.

At least ten counts were recorded for this clonotype. V gene TRBV28 combines with J gene TRBJ1-1; no definite D call. There are 15 residues in the CDR3. Germline CDR1 and CDR2: MDHEN and SYDVKM. V was shortened by 6 bases and J by 11 bases, with 25 bases between the two germline ends. The CDR3 DNA sequence: TGTGCCAGCAGAATACTAACCGGGGTGTCTCGGCAGGCTTTCTTT. Amino acid sequence: CASRILTGVSRQAFF.

This clonotype has a handful of counts. V and J are TRBV6-1 and TRBJ2-7, with 9 bases that match TRBD1. V lost 4 bases to trimming and J lost 2 bases; unmatched junction nucleotides: 3. Germline V gene lookup returns CDR1 MNHNS and CDR2 SASEGT. There are 14 residues in the CDR3. CDR3 coding DNA: TGTGCCAGCAGTGTTAACAGGGGGCCCTACGAGCAGTACTTC. Translation gives CASSVNRGPYEQYF.